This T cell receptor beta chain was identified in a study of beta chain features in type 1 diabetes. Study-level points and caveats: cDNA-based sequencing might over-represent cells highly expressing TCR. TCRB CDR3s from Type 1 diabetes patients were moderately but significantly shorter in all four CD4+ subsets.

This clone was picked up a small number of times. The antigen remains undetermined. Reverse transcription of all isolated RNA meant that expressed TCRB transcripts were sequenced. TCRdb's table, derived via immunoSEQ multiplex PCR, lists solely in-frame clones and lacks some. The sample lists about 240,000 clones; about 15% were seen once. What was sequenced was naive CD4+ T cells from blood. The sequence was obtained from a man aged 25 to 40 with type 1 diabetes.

The CDR3 DNA is TGTGCCAGCAGCTTGGCCCCAGCGACCTACAATGAGCAGTTCTTC. Amino acids: CASSLAPATYNEQFF. The V and J genes are TRBV5-5 and TRBJ2-1, with no clear D. The CDR3 length is 15 residues. Trimming removed 0 bases at V and 2 bases at J, with 9 bases between. Germline assignment: CDR1 SGHKS and CDR2 YYEKEE (reference sequence).